This TCR beta chain comes out of a study of blood T cell repertoires in COVID-19. Germline trimming cut 2 bases from V and 2 bases from J; bases unmatched to any gene: 1. Germline assignment: CDR1 MNHEY and CDR2 SVGAGI. The CDR3 consists of 16 residues. The data were produced by immunoSEQ multiplex PCR, yet TCRdb's version contains in-frame clones alone and is incomplete. This sample has 200,000 to 250,000 clones; about 83% occur once, and the top ten carry about 8%. Material for sequencing was peripheral blood. This chain uses TRBV6-5 with TRBJ2-3; 13 positions agree with TRBD2. This TCR derives from a woman in her forties or fifties with active or convalescent COVID-19. CDR3 sequence: CASSYGLAGVTDTQYF. Here the CDR3 DNA reads TGTGCCAGCAGTTACGGACTAGCGGGGGTCACAGATACGCAGTATTTT.